This T cell receptor beta chain comes out of a study of blood T cell repertoires in COVID-19. As for the study in general: The analysed material was cDNA or gDNA that came from T cells, B-cell-depleted T cells, or PBMCs.

In the authors' workflow: Reference gene primer amplification gave estimated nucleated cell counts. Profiled with immunoSEQ multiplex PCR; TCRdb holds only in-frame clones, not every one. The V and J calls and the clone size are those of that table, but D and trimming were determined from the DNA. The table includes a few hundred thousand clones, about nine tenths detected once. Trimming cost V 4 bases and J 5 bases, with 14 bases left between them. Germline CDR1 MDHEN, CDR2 SYDVKM. The CDR3 covers 15 residues. The chain is built from TRBV28 and TRBJ1-4; D is unresolved. This sequence originates from a man in his 70s with acute or convalescent COVID-19. The material sequenced was peripheral blood. CDR3 protein: CASSYKGGTNEKLFF. DNA of the CDR3: TGTGCCAGCAGTTACAAGGGAGGTACAAATGAAAAACTGTTTTTT.